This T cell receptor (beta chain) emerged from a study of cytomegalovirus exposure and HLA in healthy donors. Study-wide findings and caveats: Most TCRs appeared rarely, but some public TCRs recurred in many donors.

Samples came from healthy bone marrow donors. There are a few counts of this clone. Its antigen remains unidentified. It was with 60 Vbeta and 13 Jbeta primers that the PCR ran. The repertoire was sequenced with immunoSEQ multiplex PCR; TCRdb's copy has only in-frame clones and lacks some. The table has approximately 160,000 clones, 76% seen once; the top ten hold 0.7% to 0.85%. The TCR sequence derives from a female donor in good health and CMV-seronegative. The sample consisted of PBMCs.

The CDR3 loop reads CARNRDTGELFF. The CDR3 bases are TGTGCCCGAAACAGAGACACCGGGGAGCTGTTTTTT. The genes are TRBV30 and TRBJ2-2; no reliable D call. Looked up from germline, CDR1 is GTSNPN and CDR2 is SVGIG (reference sequence). The CDR3 contains 12 residues. V lost 8 bases to trimming and J lost 3 bases, with 10 bases between them.